The 3 T cell receptor beta chains reported below all come from one sample, sequenced in a study of blood T cell repertoires in COVID-19 (dated by TCRdb to between 2020 and 2021). Receptor amplification or capture employed the immunoSEQ multiplex PCR assay. TCRdb took this table from immuneACCESS and kept in-frame rearrangements with V and J called. Such tables lack part of the clones; where checked against another copy, unresolved V genes explain under half of the gap, and the rest is unexplained. The sample profile shows 150,000 to 170,000 clones; under 85% of them were found once. The ten top clones hold 3% to 4.5% of the sample. Sequenced: peripheral blood. These receptors all come from a woman of 80 years or more with acute or convalescent COVID-19.

The chain carries TRBV20-1 and TRBJ2-3, with 13 nucleotides matching TRBD2. J gave up 5 bases and V 3 bases, and 8 bases lay outside the gene matches. Germline V CDR1 and CDR2: DFQATT, SNEGSKA (reference sequence). CDR3 length: 16 amino acids. The CDR3 loop is CSASGGTSGVLDTQYF. The CDR3 nucleotides are TGCAGTGCTAGTGGCGGGACTAGCGGGGTTTTAGATACGCAGTATTTT.

This clone showed up just a few times. J is TRBJ1-3 and V is TRBV19, with D possibly being TRBD1 (5 bases). The CDR3 loop spans 14 amino acids. Trimming removed 7 bases from V and 2 bases from J, with 12 bases in between. The V gene's germline CDR1 is LNHDA and CDR2 SQIVND (reference sequence). CDR3 loop: CASKVTGAGNTIYF. The CDR3 DNA follows: TGTGCCAGTAAGGTTACGGGGGCTGGAAACACCATATATTTT. Full variable domain (outside the CDR3, taken from reference TRBV19 and TRBJ1-3): DGGITQSPKYLFRKEGQNVTLSCEQNLNHDAMYWYRQDPGQGLRLIYYSQIVNDFQKGDIAEGYSVSREKKESFPLTVTSAQKNPTAFYLCASKVTGAGNTIYFGEGSWLTVV.

This chain links TRBV7-7 with TRBJ2-1, with 11 bases that match TRBD2. The CDR3 is made up of 15 amino acids. The V and J ends lost 4 bases and 6 bases, in that order; junction bases with no gene match: 5. Germline V lookup: CDR1 SSHAT, CDR2 FNYEAQ (reference sequence). CDR3 in amino acids: CASSSGTSGPNEQFF. The CDR3 nucleotides read TGTGCCAGCAGCTCCGGGACTAGCGGTCCCAATGAGCAGTTCTTC.